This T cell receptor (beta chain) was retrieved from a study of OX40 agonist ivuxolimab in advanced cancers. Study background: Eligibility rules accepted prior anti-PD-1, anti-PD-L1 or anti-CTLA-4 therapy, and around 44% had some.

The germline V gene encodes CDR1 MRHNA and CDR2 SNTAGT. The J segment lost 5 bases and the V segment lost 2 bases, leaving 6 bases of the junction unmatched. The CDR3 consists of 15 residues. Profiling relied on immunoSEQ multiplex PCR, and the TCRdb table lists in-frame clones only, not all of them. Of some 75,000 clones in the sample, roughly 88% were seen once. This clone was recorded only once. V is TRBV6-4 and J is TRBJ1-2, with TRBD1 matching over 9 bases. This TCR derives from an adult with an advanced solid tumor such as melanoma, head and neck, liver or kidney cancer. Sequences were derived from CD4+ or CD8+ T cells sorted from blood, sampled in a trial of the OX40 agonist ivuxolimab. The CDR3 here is CASSDTGTGKYGYTF. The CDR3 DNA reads TGTGCCAGCAGTGACACCGGGACAGGGAAGTATGGCTACACCTTC.